Each of the 12 T cell receptor beta chains below was sequenced from the same sample in a study of blood T cell repertoires in COVID-19. The assay was immunoSEQ multiplex PCR, and TCRdb's table has in-frame clones only and misses some. The data show under 150,000 clones, with about nine tenths seen just once and 4% to 5% held by the top ten. The specimen sequenced was peripheral blood. Receptor source: a man in his 60s with COVID-19, enrolled during active disease.

The gene calls are TRBV6-4 and TRBJ2-3; 10 bases align to TRBD2. Germline trimming cut 7 bases from V and 6 bases from J; bases unmatched to any gene: 10. The CDR3 extends over 15 amino acids. Germline assignment: CDR1 MRHNA and CDR2 SNTAGT. The chain's CDR3 is CASKSSGSHGDTQYF. CDR3 nucleotides: TGTGCCAGCAAGTCTAGCGGGAGCCATGGGGATACGCAGTATTTT.

The V and J genes are TRBV11-1 and TRBJ2-5; D gene unclear. Germline CDR1 is SGHAT and CDR2 is FQDESV (reference sequence). The V end lost 1 base, the J end lost 1 base, and 7 bases lay between the germline ends. The CDR3 totals 14 residues. The CDR3 region has the DNA TGTGCCAGCAGCTTAGGCGGATCCCAAGAGACCCAGTACTTC. It yields the protein CASSLGGSQETQYF.

The chain carries TRBV19 and TRBJ2-1, with 11 nucleotides matching TRBD2. J lost 7 bases, V lost 5 bases, and 10 bases had no gene match. The CDR3 loop spans 16 amino acids. Per the germline V gene, CDR1 is LNHDA and CDR2 is SQIVND (reference sequence). The CDR3 DNA reads as TGTGCCAGTAGTTATGTTAGCGGGAGGGATGGTAATGAGCAGTTCTTC. Its translation: CASSYVSGRDGNEQFF. Full variable domain (missing parts from reference TRBV19 and TRBJ2-1): DGGITQSPKYLFRKEGQNVTLSCEQNLNHDAMYWYRQDPGQGLRLIYYSQIVNDFQKGDIAEGYSVSREKKESFPLTVTSAQKNPTAFYLCASSYVSGRDGNEQFFGPGTRLTVL.

The chain is built from TRBV21-1 and TRBJ1-1. TRBV21-1 is designated a pseudogene. This CDR3 region has 13 residues. The CDR3 loop reads CASSKYREGEAFF. In nucleotides, the CDR3 is TGTGCCAGCAGCAAATACAGGGAGGGTGAAGCTTTCTTT.

The chain couples TRBV7-9 to TRBJ1-1; 7 bases align to TRBD1. The germline V gene has CDR1 SEHNR and CDR2 FQNEAQ (reference sequence). The CDR3 has 15 residues. The V segment lost 4 bases and the J segment 5 bases; nucleotides outside the gene matches: 10. The CDR3 loop reads CASSSSNRGGTEAFF. DNA of the CDR3: TGTGCCAGCAGCTCTAGTAACAGGGGAGGAACTGAAGCTTTCTTT.

This clone was found a few times. DNA of the CDR3: TGTGCCAGTAGTGAAGGGACAGGGGGCTTGAACACTGAAGCTTTCTTT. It is translated as CASSEGTGGLNTEAFF. J is TRBJ1-1 and V is TRBV19; 12 positions agree with TRBD1. The CDR3 loop spans 16 amino acids. Trimming cost V 5 bases and J 0 bases; bases outside gene matches: 4. CDR1 LNHDA and CDR2 SQIVND come from the germline V gene (reference sequence).

This chain links TRBV11-2 with TRBJ2-7; D is possibly TRBD2 (6 bases). Trimming cost V 6 bases and J 3 bases, with 12 bases left between them. Germline CDR1 and CDR2: SGHAT and FQNNGV. The CDR3 is made up of 13 amino acids. The CDR3 loop reads CASSSGLSYEQYF. The CDR3 nucleotides are TGTGCCAGCAGTTCGGGACTCAGCTACGAGCAGTACTTC.

The CDR3 DNA reads TGTGCCAGCAGTGAAAGCAGGGTTGACAATCAGCCCCAGCATTTT. Translated: CASSESRVDNQPQHF. The V and J genes are TRBV25-1 and TRBJ1-5; the D gene is possibly TRBD1 (5 bases). The CDR3 is made up of 15 amino acids. V was cut by 2 bases and J by 3 bases, with 11 bases left in between. The germline gives CDR1 MGHDK, CDR2 SYGVNS.

V gene TRBV10-3 combines with J gene TRBJ2-1; 10 bases map to TRBD2. Trimming removed 10 bases from V and 4 bases from J; junction bases left unmatched: 13. The germline gives CDR1 ENHRY, CDR2 SYGVKD. This CDR3 is 16 amino acids long. CDR3 nucleotide sequence: TGTGCCACCCAGGGGCCTAGCGGGAGTCCGTACAATGAGCAGTTCTTC. Amino acids: CATQGPSGSPYNEQFF.

The chain is built from TRBV7-3 and TRBJ1-2, with D possibly TRBD1 on 5 matching bases. CDR1 and CDR2 (germline): SGHTA, FQGTGA. Trimming took 1 base from V and 6 from J, leaving 15 bases between them. The length of the CDR3 is 15 residues. The CDR3 reads CASSLRGSGEHGYTF. In DNA, the CDR3 is TGTGCCAGCAGCTTAAGGGGCTCAGGAGAGCATGGCTACACCTTC.

CDR3 nucleotides: TGTGCCAGCAGCGCCAGTCCCGCCCCGGGCGAGCAGTACTTC. As protein: CASSASPAPGEQYF. The gene calls are TRBV9 and TRBJ2-7; D gene unclear. Germline CDR1 reads SGDLS; CDR2 reads YYNGEE. Trimming left V 3 bases short and J 6 bases short, with 16 bases between. The CDR3 covers 14 residues.

This chain connects TRBV3-1 (or the pseudogene TRBV3-2) to TRBJ2-2; unclear D gene. Germline V gives CDR1 LGHDT, CDR2 YNNKEL (reference sequence). The CDR3 has 16 amino acids. Trimming took off 1 base at V and 1 base at J, with 10 bases between the two ends. CDR3 sequence (DNA): TGTGCCAGCAGCCAAGGTGTGTCCAGGAACACCGGGGAGCTGTTTTTT. This sequence encodes CASSQGVSRNTGELFF.